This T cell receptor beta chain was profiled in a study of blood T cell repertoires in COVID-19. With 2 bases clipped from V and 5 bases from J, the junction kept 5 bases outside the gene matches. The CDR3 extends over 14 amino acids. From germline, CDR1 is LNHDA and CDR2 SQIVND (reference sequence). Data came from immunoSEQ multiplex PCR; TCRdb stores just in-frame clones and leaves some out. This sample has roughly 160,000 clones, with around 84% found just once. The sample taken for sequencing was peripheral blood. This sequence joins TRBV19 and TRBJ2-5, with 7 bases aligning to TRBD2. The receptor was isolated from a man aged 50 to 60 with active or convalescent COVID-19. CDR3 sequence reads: CASSISVGGETQYF. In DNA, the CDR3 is TGTGCCAGTAGTATATCTGTGGGAGGGGAGACCCAGTACTTC.